The 8 T cell receptor beta chains in this list originate from one sample, sequenced in a study of human T cells and chemical hapten exposure. The sample's time point: patch test 1, 2 weeks after DPC sensitization. Regarding treatment: therapeutic diphenylcyclopropenone sensitization with weekly scalp DPC. Total RNA was extracted from unfractionated whole blood. TCRdb used MiXCR to reprocess the RACE reads, holding one entry per CDR3 protein. The table records roughly 48,000 distinct CDR3 sequences, around 10% of them present only once. The specimen was whole blood, collected in connection with sensitization to the hapten diphenylcyclopropenone (DPC). The receptors were sampled from a middle-aged woman with alopecia areata. Some clones in this sample may be carry-over from other donors' samples.

This clonotype appeared a few times. The chain employs TRBV21-1 and TRBJ1-6; the table's D gene call, TRBD1, was not cross checked with the DNA. TRBV21-1 is a known pseudogene. The CDR3 is 17 residues long. DNA for the CDR3: TGTGCCAGCAGCAACGGGGACGCCGGGATTGACAATTCACCCCTCCACTTT. Amino acids: CASSNGDAGIDNSPLHF.

As to this clonotype: A clone one base away is much larger, so this may be a read error. In DNA form, the CDR3 reads TGCGCCGGCAGCTTGCGGCAGGGGGCGGCCTACGAGCAGTACTTC. Its protein is CAGSLRQGAAYEQYF. This chain joins TRBV5-1 and TRBJ2-7; the match to TRBD1 covers 8 bases. The CDR3 spans 15 residues. Germline V gene data show CDR1 as SGHRS and CDR2 as YFSETQ.

This chain uses TRBV23-1 with TRBJ2-5, with unresolved D. TRBV23-1 is marked as an open reading frame, function uncertain. The CDR3 has 14 amino acids. Between the trimmed V and J ends, which lost 2 bases and 5 bases, there was a span of 12 bases. The DNA for the CDR3 is TGCGCCAGCAGTCAAGGACGATTCTTGGAGACCCAGTACTTC. This translates into CASSQGRFLETQYF.

The chain uses TRBV11-3 and TRBJ2-7, with 7 bases lining up with TRBD1. V shed 5 bases, J shed 1 base, and the junction held 8 bases outside the gene matches. Germline CDR1 reads SGHNT; CDR2 reads YENEEA. The CDR3 consists of 15 residues. CDR3 in amino acids: CASSPRTGESYEQYF. CDR3 nucleotides: TGTGCCAGCAGCCCCCGGACAGGAGAGTCCTACGAGCAGTACTTC. Full variable domain (outside the CDR3, taken from reference TRBV11-3 and TRBJ2-7): EAGVVQSPRYKIIEKKQPVAFWCNPISGHNTLYWYLQNLGQGPELLIRYENEEAVDDSQLPKDRFSAERLKGVDSTLKIQPAELGDSAVYLCASSPRTGESYEQYFGPGTRLTVT.

The chain uses TRBV19 and TRBJ1-5; 8 bases match TRBD1. The J segment lost 0 bases and the V segment lost 6 bases, leaving 4 bases of the junction unmatched. From germline, CDR1 is LNHDA and CDR2 SQIVND (reference sequence). CDR3 length equals 15 residues. This CDR3 is CASRNDRGSNQPQHF. Here the CDR3 DNA reads TGTGCCAGTAGAAATGACAGGGGTAGCAATCAGCCCCAGCATTTT.

This clonotype was recorded a few times. V gene TRBV9 combines with J gene TRBJ2-7, with D perhaps assigned TRBD1 or TRBD2 (5 bases each). This CDR3 region has 14 residues. With 3 bases removed from V and 2 bases from J, the gap between germline ends came to 12 bases. CDR1 is SGDLS, CDR2 YYNGEE, per germline. CDR3 amino acids: CASSAGWGTYEQYF. Written as DNA, the CDR3 is TGTGCCAGCAGCGCCGGGTGGGGGACCTACGAGCAGTACTTC. Full variable domain (outside the CDR3, taken from reference TRBV9 and TRBJ2-7): DSGVTQTPKHLITATGQRVTLRCSPRSGDLSVYWYQQSLDQGLQFLIQYYNGEERAKGNILERFSAQQFPDLHSELNLSSLELGDSALYFCASSAGWGTYEQYFGPGTRLTVT.

This clonotype occurred many times. The chain uses TRBV9 and TRBJ2-5; 8 nucleotides match TRBD2. Germline assignment: CDR1 SGDLS and CDR2 YYNGEE. V trimming: 4 bases; J trimming: 2 bases; junction bases outside the gene matches: 7. The CDR3 is 15 residues long. The CDR3 DNA sequence: TGTGCCAGCAGCCGACTAGCGTCTATACAAGAGACCCAGTACTTC. It is translated as CASSRLASIQETQYF.

The table lists this clonotype with many counts. The genes are TRBV4-3 and TRBJ1-2; a possible D gene is TRBD1 (6 bases). Germline V gene lookup returns CDR1 LGHNA and CDR2 YSLEER. This CDR3 is built from 14 residues. V lost 3 bases to trimming and J lost 4 bases, with 12 bases between them. CDR3 DNA: TGCGCCAGCAGCCATACAGGGATGCCCTATGGCTACACCTTC. Protein sequence: CASSHTGMPYGYTF.